This entry is about one T cell receptor (beta chain). No antigen is known for it. The PCR used 60 Vbeta and 13 Jbeta primers. The assay was immunoSEQ multiplex PCR, and TCRdb's table has in-frame clones only and misses some. The sample table sets out about 200,000 clones. The data derive from a study of cytomegalovirus exposure and HLA in healthy donors. The wider study: A prior study identified just under 120 million unique TCR beta sequences from around 180 million T cells. Membership in the Caucasian-associated ancestry cluster was found for 75% to 90% of 350 to 450 genotyped donors. Study-level points and caveats: In vitro confirmation showed a few CMV-associated chains to be CMV antigen specific.

The receptor's source is a girl between 2 and 10 years old in good health and CMV-seropositive. The sequenced material came from PBMCs.

DNA for the CDR3: TGTGCCAGCAGCTTGGCGCGGGGAGGCGCCTCCTACGAGCAGTACTTC. Encoded protein: CASSLARGGASYEQYF. The chain has TRBV5-4 and TRBJ2-7, with D perhaps matching TRBD2 (6 bases). This CDR3 is built from 16 residues. From germline, CDR1 is SGHNT and CDR2 YYREEE (reference sequence). Trimming removed 0 bases at V and 0 bases at J, with 13 bases between. Combining the CDR3 with reference TRBV5-4 and TRBJ2-7 gives the whole variable domain ETGVTQSPTHLIKTRGQQVTLRCSSQSGHNTVSWYQQALGQGPQFIFQYYREEENGRGNFPPRFSGLQFPNYSSELNVNALELDDSALYLCASSLARGGASYEQYFGPGTRLTVT.